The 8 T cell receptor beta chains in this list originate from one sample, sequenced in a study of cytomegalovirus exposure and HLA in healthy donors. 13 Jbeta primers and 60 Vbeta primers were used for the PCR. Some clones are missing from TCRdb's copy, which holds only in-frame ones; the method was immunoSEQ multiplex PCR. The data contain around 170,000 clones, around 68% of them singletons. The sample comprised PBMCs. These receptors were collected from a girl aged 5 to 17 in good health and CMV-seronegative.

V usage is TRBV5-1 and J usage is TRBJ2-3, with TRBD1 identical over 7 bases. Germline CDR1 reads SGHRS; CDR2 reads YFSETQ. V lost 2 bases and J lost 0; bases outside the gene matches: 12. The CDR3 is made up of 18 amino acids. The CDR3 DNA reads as TGCGCCAGCAGCTTCAGACAGGGTAACGTCCCTAGCACAGATACGCAGTATTTT. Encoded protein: CASSFRQGNVPSTDTQYF.

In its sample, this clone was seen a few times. The CDR3 DNA is TGTGCCATCAGTGAGTCAACTACAGGGAAGAGTGAAAAACTGTTTTTT. It encodes CAISESTTGKSEKLFF. The rearrangement uses TRBV10-3 and TRBJ1-4, with TRBD1 as a possible D gene (6 bases). The ends were cut back, 0 bases at V and 7 bases at J, with 15 bases in the middle. Looked up from germline, CDR1 is ENHRY and CDR2 is SYGVKD. There are 16 residues in the CDR3.

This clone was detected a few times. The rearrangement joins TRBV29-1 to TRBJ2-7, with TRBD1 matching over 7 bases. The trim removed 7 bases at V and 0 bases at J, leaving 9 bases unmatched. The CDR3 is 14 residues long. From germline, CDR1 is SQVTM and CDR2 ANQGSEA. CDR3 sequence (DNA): TGCAGCGGCTCCAAAGGGACAGCCTCCTACGAGCAGTACTTC. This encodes CSGSKGTASYEQYF.

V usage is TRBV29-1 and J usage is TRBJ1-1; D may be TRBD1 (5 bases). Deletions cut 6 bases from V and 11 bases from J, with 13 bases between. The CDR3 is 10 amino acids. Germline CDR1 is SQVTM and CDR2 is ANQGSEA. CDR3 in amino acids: CSVFRDLAFF. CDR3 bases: TGCAGCGTCTTCCGGGACTTGGCTTTCTTT. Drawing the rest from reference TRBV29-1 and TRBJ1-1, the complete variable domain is SAVISQKPSRDICQRGTSLTIQCQVDSQVTMMFWYRQQPGQSLTLIATANQGSEATYESGFVIDKFPISRPNLTFSTLTVSNMSPEDSSIYLCSVFRDLAFFGQGTRLTVV.

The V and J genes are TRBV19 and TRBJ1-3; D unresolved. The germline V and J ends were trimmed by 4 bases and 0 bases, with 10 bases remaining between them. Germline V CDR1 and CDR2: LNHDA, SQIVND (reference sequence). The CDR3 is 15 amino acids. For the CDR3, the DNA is TGTGCCAGTAGTAACGACAAGAGCTCTGGAAACACCATATATTTT. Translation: CASSNDKSSGNTIYF.

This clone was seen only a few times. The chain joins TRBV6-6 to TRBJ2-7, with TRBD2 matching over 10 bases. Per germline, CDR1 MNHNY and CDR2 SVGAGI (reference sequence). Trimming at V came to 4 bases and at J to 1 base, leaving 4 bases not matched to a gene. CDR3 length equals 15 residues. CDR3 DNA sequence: TGTGCCAGCAGTTCTCCGGGACTAGCGTCCTACGAGCAGTACTTC. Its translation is CASSSPGLASYEQYF.

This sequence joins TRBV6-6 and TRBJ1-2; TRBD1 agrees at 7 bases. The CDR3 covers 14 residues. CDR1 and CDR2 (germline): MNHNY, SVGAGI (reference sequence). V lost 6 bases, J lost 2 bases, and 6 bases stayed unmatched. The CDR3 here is CASSTRDSNYGYTF. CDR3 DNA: TGTGCCAGCAGCACCCGGGACAGCAACTATGGCTACACCTTC.

The CDR3, as DNA: TGTGCCAGTCGCTTGGGGGGGACCGGGGAGCTGTTTTTT. Translating gives CASRLGGTGELFF. The chain employs TRBV7-9 and TRBJ2-2; 7 bases line up with TRBD2. Germline V CDR1 and CDR2: SEHNR, FQNEAQ (reference sequence). V lost 9 bases to trimming and J lost 5 bases; unmatched junction nucleotides: 6. This CDR3 is built from 13 residues.